The present entry profiles one TCR beta chain with its context. The CDR3 covers 15 residues. The V end lost 4 bases, the J end lost 2 bases, and 14 bases lay between the germline ends. Per the germline V gene, CDR1 is SGHRS and CDR2 is YFSETQ. This entry belongs to a study of blood T cell repertoires in COVID-19. Per the original methods: Using reference gene primer amplification, nucleated cell counts were estimated. The table came from immunoSEQ multiplex PCR; TCRdb's copy has only in-frame clones and leaves some out. V and J calls and clone size come straight from that table; D and trimming were deduced from the DNA. Among roughly 130,000 clones listed, 88% were seen once.

The rearrangement joins TRBV5-1 to TRBJ2-3, with D tentatively TRBD2 (5 bases). The clonotype was recovered from a man in his sixties with active or convalescent COVID-19. Sequenced material: peripheral blood. DNA for the CDR3: TGCGCCAGCAGCCCGGACGGGGTCGACACAGATACGCAGTATTTT. This sequence encodes CASSPDGVDTDTQYF.